This TCR beta chain was obtained from a study of T cell responses to AZD1222 COVID-19 vaccine. Study-wide results and limits: Only after the peak T cell response were repertoires sampled. Unmutated variant regions are reportedly the target of nearly half of TCRs that are spike-specific.

With regard to this clone: Its antigen is undetermined. Other DNA sequences of this sample code for an identical CDR3.

Per germline, CDR1 KGHSH and CDR2 LQKENI. Trimming pared 3 bases from V and 1 base from J, leaving 6 bases between. The CDR3 is 13 residues long. Clones were read by immunoSEQ multiplex PCR, and TCRdb kept only the in-frame ones, dropping some. Of 150,000 or so clones in the sample, approximately 91% were seen once. Combined were second doses at about 4 or about 12 weeks. This receptor was taken from an adult who received the AZD1222 COVID-19 vaccine. The chain is built from TRBV18 and TRBJ2-5, with D possibly being TRBD2 (5 bases). This specimen consisted of peripheral blood, obtained 28 days after the second AZD1222 dose. DNA of the CDR3: TGTGCCAGCTCACCGGGGAGCCAAGAGACCCAGTACTTC. Residues: CASSPGSQETQYF.